The present entry profiles one TCR beta chain with its context. As yet, its antigen is unknown. The data stem from a study of shared clonotypes between healthy human individuals. Broader study findings: Rarefaction showed sorted-subset sequencing was incomplete despite large depth.

In the authors' methods: ImmunoSEQ output held junction-only sequences without quality scores, so filtering differed. Using immunoSEQ multiplex PCR, the repertoire was profiled, and TCRdb retains in-frame clones only, with some absent. D and trimming come from the DNA, and the V and J calls and clone size come from that table. The table lists some 2,100,000 clones, under 95% of them singletons. The naive CD8 population came from CD45RO-negative cells selected for CCR7, without terminally differentiated effector memory CD45RA+ cells. Healthy adults negative for HIV, lacking recent acute infections or vaccinations, served as donors. There were only Caucasian adults among the donors, and all lived in Nashville, Tennessee. This CDR3 is 16 amino acids long. The germline gives CDR1 GTSNPN, CDR2 SVGIG (reference sequence). Trimming pared 5 bases from V and 0 bases from J, leaving 14 bases between.

The sample comprised naive CD8+ T cells from PBMCs. This sequence originates from a man in his late teens or twenties in good health. Some clones in this sample may be carry-over from other donors' samples. The chain carries TRBV30 and TRBJ2-6, with D perhaps given as TRBD1 or TRBD2 (5 bases each). CDR3 coding DNA: TGTGCCTGGGCCGGGACGGGAAGCTCTGGGGCCAACGTCCTGACTTTC. This gives the protein CAWAGTGSSGANVLTF.